Each of the 9 T cell receptor beta chains below was sequenced from the same sample in a study of T cells expressing NK-cell markers. TCRdb re-analyzed the 5' RACE reads; it lists each CDR3 protein once, without DNA. The table lists about half a million distinct CDR3 sequences, with 1.4% to 1.5% in the top ten. The specimen was blood T cells: a sorted CD56 or NKG2C T cell subset, CD4+ or CD8+ T cells, or bulk PBMC T cells (not recorded which). The receptors were gathered from a woman in her fifties or sixties in good health.

The gene calls are TRBV20-1 and TRBJ2-5. CDR3 size: 14 residues. In germline, CDR1 is DFQATT, CDR2 SNEGSKA (reference sequence). This chain's CDR3 is CSASKGSYQETQYF.

The chain joins TRBV11-2 to TRBJ2-1; TCRdb's D gene call, TRBD2, goes unchecked for lack of DNA. The CDR3 runs to 19 residues. Per the germline V gene, CDR1 is SGHAT and CDR2 is FQNNGV. The CDR3 sequence is CASSLVFRTSGRAANEQFF. Combining the CDR3 with reference TRBV11-2 and TRBJ2-1 gives the whole variable domain EAGVAQSPRYKIIEKRQSVAFWCNPISGHATLYWYQQILGQGPKLLIQFQNNGVVDDSQLPKDRFSAERLKGVDSTLKIQPAKLEDSAVYLCASSLVFRTSGRAANEQFFGPGTRLTVL.

The chain combines TRBV11-3 with TRBJ2-6; TCRdb's D call, TRBD2, is unchecked because there is no DNA. The CDR3 contains 16 residues. CDR1 and CDR2 (germline): SGHNT, YENEEA. The CDR3 sequence is CASSSSPVSGANVLTF. Supplemented by reference TRBV11-3 and TRBJ2-6, the full variable domain reads EAGVVQSPRYKIIEKKQPVAFWCNPISGHNTLYWYLQNLGQGPELLIRYENEEAVDDSQLPKDRFSAERLKGVDSTLKIQPAELGDSAVYLCASSSSPVSGANVLTFGAGSRLTVL.

This CDR3 reads CASSFTETPGVGYGYTF. This chain links TRBV5-5 with TRBJ1-2; as DNA is missing, the TRBD1 call by TCRdb cannot be tested. Germline values: CDR1 SGHKS, CDR2 YYEKEE (reference sequence). The CDR3 length is 17 residues.

The chain is built from TRBV3-1 and TRBJ2-3; TCRdb reports TRBD2, a call that lacks DNA to check it against. Per germline, CDR1 LGHDT and CDR2 YNNKEL (reference sequence). The CDR3 spans 15 residues. CDR3 sequence reads: CASSHGTSSTDTQYF.

The rearrangement links TRBV6-1 to TRBJ2-3; TCRdb lists TRBD2, though no DNA is available to test this call. The germline gives CDR1 MNHNS, CDR2 SASEGT. CDR3 length: 21 amino acids. CDR3: CASSEAFLAGEIKFGTDTQYF.

The rearrangement uses TRBV24-1 and TRBJ2-2. CDR1 and CDR2 from the germline V gene are KGHDR and SFDVKD. CDR3 length: 13 amino acids. The CDR3 loop is CATSADFTGELFF.

The chain joins TRBV27 to TRBJ2-6; TCRdb lists TRBD1, though no DNA is available to test this call. The CDR3 sequence is 17 residues long. Germline CDR1 reads MNHEY; CDR2 reads SMNVEV (reference sequence). This CDR3 is CASATMWGAAGANVLTF.

The rearrangement uses TRBV27 and TRBJ1-1. The CDR3 sequence is 16 residues long. Germline CDR1 reads MNHEY; CDR2 reads SMNVEV (reference sequence). The CDR3: CASTRRTGGFNFVAFF.